A single T cell receptor beta chain is shown here with its context. The target antigen is unknown. The data were taken from a study of cytomegalovirus exposure and HLA in healthy donors. General study results and limits: Later analysis identified a missense DCLRE1C variant that was linked to TCR beta V- and J-gene trimming. Previous analysis showed most TCR beta V segments were productive about 90% or about 30% of the time.

The CDR3 sequence is 16 residues long. Germline V lookup: CDR1 SGHRS, CDR2 YFSETQ. Unmatched junction bases numbered 7, after V lost 4 bases and J lost 5 bases. Primers included in the PCR were 60 Vbeta and 13 Jbeta primers. Measured with immunoSEQ multiplex PCR; TCRdb has only the in-frame clones, and not every one. Its table lists approximately 58,000 clones. The gene calls are TRBV5-1 and TRBJ2-2, with 11 bases lining up with TRBD1. This TCR came from a man in his thirties or forties in good health and CMV-seropositive. The sample was PBMCs. The CDR3 DNA is TGCGCCAGCAGCCAAGGACAGGGGGCGCGAACCGGGGAGCTGTTTTTT. Translating gives CASSQGQGARTGELFF.